This T cell receptor beta chain is from a study of blood T cell repertoires in COVID-19. Study information: The cDNA or gDNA used as material had been derived from T cells, B-cell-depleted T cells, or PBMCs.

The Seattle patients, enrolled during active infection, were followed longitudinally. Germline assignment: CDR1 ENHRY and CDR2 SYGVKD. This CDR3 is built from 12 residues. J gave up 8 bases and V 4 bases, and 1 base lay outside the gene matches. The assay was immunoSEQ multiplex PCR, and TCRdb's table has in-frame clones only and misses some. The repertoire has approximately 300,000 clones, around 89% of them found once; the top ten carry over 5.5%. Sequenced: peripheral blood. The chain links TRBV10-3 to TRBJ1-4; TRBD1 matches 7 bases. The sequence derives from a woman aged 45 to 65 with COVID-19, enrolled during active disease. The CDR3 DNA reads TGTGCCATCAGTGGACAGGGCGAAAAACTGTTTTTT. It yields the protein CAISGQGEKLFF.